This T cell receptor beta chain was sequenced for a study of T cells expressing NK-cell markers. Study information: From sorted CD3+CD56+NKG2C+, CD3+CD56+NKG2C- and CD3+CD56-NKG2C+ T cells came the TCR beta repertoires. The sequencing cohort of eight donors included seven HCMV-seropositive individuals and one seronegative individual.

Using the 5' RACE reads, TCRdb records one entry per CDR3 protein without DNA. Its table records a few hundred thousand distinct CDR3 sequences. Whole-study findings and limits: Each of roughly six donors carried dominant NKG2C+ clonotypes accounting for about 1.0-8% of CD8+ T cells. A few donors likewise had their CD3+CD56-NKG2C+ fraction led by these clonotypes.

A word on this clonotype: Its matching antigen is unknown.

This CDR3 is 17 amino acids long. The V gene's germline CDR1 is SGHRS and CDR2 YFSETQ. The sequence derives from a man aged 18-75 years in good health. The V call is TRBV5-1, the J call TRBJ2-2; TCRdb's D call of TRBD1 is untestable without DNA. Specimen: blood T cells: a sorted CD56 or NKG2C T cell subset, CD4+ or CD8+ T cells, or bulk PBMC T cells (not recorded which). CDR3 amino acids: CASSLAGAQINTGELFF.